This TCR beta chain comes out of a study of radiotherapy plus CTLA-4 blockade in lung cancer. The overall study: Of all patients, around 20% responded objectively and 31% showed disease control.

The protocol was immunoSEQ multiplex PCR, while the TCRdb copy is restricted to in-frame clones and leaves out a portion. The data contain approximately 89,000 clones, 60% to 85% of them seen just once; the ten biggest clones take up less than 4%. The CDR3 extends over 17 amino acids. The germline V gene encodes CDR1 LNHDA and CDR2 SQIVND (reference sequence). The ends were cut back, 4 bases at V and 6 bases at J, with 25 bases in the middle. The chain joins TRBV19 to TRBJ2-7; TRBD2 might be the D (5 bases). The TCR comes from a human donor with non-small cell lung cancer who had a partial response to radiotherapy plus ipilimumab. Some clones in this sample may be carry-over from other donors' samples. The sample consisted of peripheral blood, taken from a patient treated with radiotherapy plus ipilimumab. The DNA of the CDR3 is TGTGCCAGTAGTAGTACCCTCCAGAGAGGGCGCATTAGCGAGCAGTACTTC. It encodes CASSSTLQRGRISEQYF.